This record looks at one T cell receptor beta chain sequence and its context. The record originates from a study of blood T cell repertoires in COVID-19. The V and J ends lost 4 bases and 9 bases respectively, with 13 bases between them. CDR1 is MNHEY, CDR2 SMNVEV, per germline (reference sequence). This CDR3 comprises 13 residues. Original analysis: Reference gene primer amplification in the assay estimated nucleated cell counts. Clones were sequenced by immunoSEQ multiplex PCR, and TCRdb holds only the in-frame ones, with some missing. That table supplies the V and J calls and clone size; D and trimming were determined from the DNA. The data show about 210,000 clones, around nine tenths seen once.

The rearrangement joins TRBV27 to TRBJ1-5, with no clear D. The sequence was collected from a man aged 18 to 29 with active or convalescent COVID-19. The sample was peripheral blood. The CDR3 sequence: CASSSGSFRPQHF. The CDR3 coding sequence is TGTGCCAGCAGTTCAGGTAGTTTTAGGCCCCAGCATTTT.